Each of the 3 T cell receptor beta chains below was sequenced from the same sample in a study of blood T cell repertoires in COVID-19 (dated by TCRdb to 2019 to 2021). Library preparation was by the immunoSEQ multiplex PCR assay. TCRdb re-hosts the immuneACCESS table, in-frame sequences only. Its copies lack some clones; in the studies checked, an unresolved V gene accounts for under half of them, and the cause for the rest is not known. The sample data list 100,000 to 150,000 clones, and around 89% of these were observed just once. The ten largest make up 9% to 12% of the sample. The sequenced material came from peripheral blood. The receptors derive from a man between 45 and 60 years old with acute or convalescent COVID-19.

The chain has TRBV19 and TRBJ1-5, with no clear D. Trimming took 2 bases from V and 0 from J, leaving 17 bases between them. The CDR3 is 18 residues long. In germline, CDR1 is LNHDA, CDR2 SQIVND (reference sequence). CDR3 in amino acids: CASSISGRSPVSNQPQHF. In DNA form, the CDR3 reads TGTGCCAGTAGTATAAGCGGCAGGTCGCCTGTTAGCAATCAGCCCCAGCATTTT.

The chain is built from TRBV10-2 and TRBJ2-5, with D possibly matching TRBD2 (5 bases). Germline V lookup: CDR1 WSHSY, CDR2 SAAADI. The CDR3 loop spans 15 amino acids. Deletions cut 9 bases from V and 7 bases from J, with 24 bases between. The CDR3, as DNA: TGCGCCAGTAGAGTGAGTAGGTCCAACGAGGGGACCCAGTACTTC. Its protein product is CASRVSRSNEGTQYF.

V and J are TRBV6-5 and TRBJ1-1, with TRBD1 as a possible D gene (6 bases). The germline V and J ends were trimmed by 6 bases and 2 bases, with 13 bases remaining between them. This CDR3 spans 14 amino acids. Germline CDR1 MNHEY, CDR2 SVGAGI. The CDR3, as DNA: TGTGCCAGCAGGAGGACAGTCAGAAACACTGAAGCTTTCTTT. This encodes CASRRTVRNTEAFF.